This T cell receptor beta chain was captured by sequencing in a study of T cells in Graves' hyperthyroidism and ophthalmopathy. The study, taken as a whole, reports: Ophthalmopathy, which appeared later, was predicted by the model a median about 6 months before onset. Blood also showed most of the thyroid clonotypes that were expanded above 0.001.

Uncontrolled infection, other autoimmune disease, pregnancy or lactation barred patients from enrollment. Diagnosis relied on clinical symptoms, serum thyroxine and TRAb, thyroid ultrasound and orbital computed tomography. The CDR3 extends over 18 amino acids. V lost 0 bases and J 2 bases, leaving 22 bases between the germline ends. Germline V gives CDR1 DFQATT, CDR2 SNEGSKA (reference sequence). This clonotype was seen a few times. Its antigen is as yet unknown. RNA transcripts served as the template for amplifying TCR beta CDR3 regions. First-round RT-PCR with HTBI primers amplified the TCR CDR3 region. MiXCR, run by TCRdb on the multiplex PCR reads, gives a single entry per CDR3 protein. Of hundreds of thousands of distinct CDR3 sequences listed, approximately 42% are singletons.

The source material was peripheral blood or thyroid tissue (not recorded which). The source of this sequence is an adult man with Graves' disease, either hyperthyroidism or ophthalmopathy (not recorded which). The V call is TRBV20-1, the J call TRBJ2-5; D possibly corresponds to TRBD1 (6 bases). CDR3 in amino acids: CSARDPLSTGIPQETQYF. For the CDR3, the DNA is TGCAGTGCTAGAGATCCCCTTAGTACAGGGATACCTCAAGAGACCCAGTACTTC.